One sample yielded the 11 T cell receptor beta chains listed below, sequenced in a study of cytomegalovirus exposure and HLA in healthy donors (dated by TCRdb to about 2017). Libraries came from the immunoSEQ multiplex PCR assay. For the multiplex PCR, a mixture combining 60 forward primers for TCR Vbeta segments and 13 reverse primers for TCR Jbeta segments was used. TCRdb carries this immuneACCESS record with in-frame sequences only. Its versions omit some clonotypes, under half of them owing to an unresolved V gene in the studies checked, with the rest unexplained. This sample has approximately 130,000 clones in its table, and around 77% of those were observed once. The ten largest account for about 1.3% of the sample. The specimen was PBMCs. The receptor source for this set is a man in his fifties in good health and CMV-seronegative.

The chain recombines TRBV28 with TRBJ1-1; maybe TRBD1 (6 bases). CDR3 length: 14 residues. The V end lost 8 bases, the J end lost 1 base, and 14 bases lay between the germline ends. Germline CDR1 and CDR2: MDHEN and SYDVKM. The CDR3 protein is CASGRGGRNTEAFF. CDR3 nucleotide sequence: TGTGCCAGCGGTAGGGGGGGACGGAACACTGAAGCTTTCTTT.

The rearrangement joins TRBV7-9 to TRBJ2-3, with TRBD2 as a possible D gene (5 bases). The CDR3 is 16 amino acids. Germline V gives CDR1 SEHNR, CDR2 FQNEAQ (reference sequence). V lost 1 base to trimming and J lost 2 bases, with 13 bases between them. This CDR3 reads CASSLVALATTDTQYF. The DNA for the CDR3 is TGTGCCAGCAGCTTAGTTGCTTTAGCGACCACAGATACGCAGTATTTT.

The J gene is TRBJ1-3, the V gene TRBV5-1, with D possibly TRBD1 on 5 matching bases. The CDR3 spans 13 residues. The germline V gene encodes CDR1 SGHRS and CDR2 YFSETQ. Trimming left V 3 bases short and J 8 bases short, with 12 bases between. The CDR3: CASSSQGTDTIYF. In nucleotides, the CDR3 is TGCGCCAGCAGCTCGCAGGGAACGGACACCATATATTTT.

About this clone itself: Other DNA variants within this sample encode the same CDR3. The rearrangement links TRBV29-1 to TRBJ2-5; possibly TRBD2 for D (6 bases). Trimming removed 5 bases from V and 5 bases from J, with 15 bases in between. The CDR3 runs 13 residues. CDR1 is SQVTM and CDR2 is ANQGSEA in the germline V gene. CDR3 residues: CSVSGGTPETQYF. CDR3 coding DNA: TGCAGCGTTAGCGGCGGGACTCCGGAGACCCAGTACTTC.

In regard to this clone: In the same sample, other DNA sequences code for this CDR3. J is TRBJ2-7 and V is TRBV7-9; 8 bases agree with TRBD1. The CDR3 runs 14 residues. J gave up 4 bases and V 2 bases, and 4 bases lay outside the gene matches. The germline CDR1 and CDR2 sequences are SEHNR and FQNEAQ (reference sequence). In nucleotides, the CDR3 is TGTGCCAGCAGCTTATCCGGGACAGGATACGAGCAGTACTTC. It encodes CASSLSGTGYEQYF.

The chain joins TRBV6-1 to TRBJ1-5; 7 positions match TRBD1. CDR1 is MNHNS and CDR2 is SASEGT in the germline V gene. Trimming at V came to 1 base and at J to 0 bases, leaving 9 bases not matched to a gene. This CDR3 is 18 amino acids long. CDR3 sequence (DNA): TGTGCCAGCAGTGAAGTCTTTTGGGGGACAGATAGCAATCAGCCCCAGCATTTT. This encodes CASSEVFWGTDSNQPQHF.

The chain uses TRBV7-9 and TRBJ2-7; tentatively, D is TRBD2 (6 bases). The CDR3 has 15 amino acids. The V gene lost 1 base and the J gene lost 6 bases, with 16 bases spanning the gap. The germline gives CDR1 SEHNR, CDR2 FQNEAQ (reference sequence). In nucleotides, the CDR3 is TGTGCCAGCAGCTTAGGCGGGGATGGAAAAGGCGAGCAGTACTTC. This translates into CASSLGGDGKGEQYF.

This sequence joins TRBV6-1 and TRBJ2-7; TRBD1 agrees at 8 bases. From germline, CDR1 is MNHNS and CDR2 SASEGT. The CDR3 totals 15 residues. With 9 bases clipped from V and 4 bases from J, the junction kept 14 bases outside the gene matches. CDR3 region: CASSTRDRGPYEQYF. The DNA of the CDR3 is TGTGCCAGTAGCACCCGAGACAGGGGCCCATACGAGCAGTACTTC.

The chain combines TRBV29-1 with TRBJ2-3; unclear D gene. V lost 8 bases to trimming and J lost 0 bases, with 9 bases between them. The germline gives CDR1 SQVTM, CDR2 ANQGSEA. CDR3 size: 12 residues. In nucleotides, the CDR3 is TGCAGCTCAGACTCTAGCACAGATACGCAGTATTTT. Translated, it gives CSSDSSTDTQYF.

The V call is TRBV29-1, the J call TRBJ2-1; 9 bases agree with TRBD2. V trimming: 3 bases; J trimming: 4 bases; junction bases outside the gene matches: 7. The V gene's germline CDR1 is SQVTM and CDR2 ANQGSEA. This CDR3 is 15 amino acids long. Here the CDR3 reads CSVEAGGPSYNEQFF. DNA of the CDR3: TGCAGCGTTGAGGCGGGAGGGCCTTCTTACAATGAGCAGTTCTTC.

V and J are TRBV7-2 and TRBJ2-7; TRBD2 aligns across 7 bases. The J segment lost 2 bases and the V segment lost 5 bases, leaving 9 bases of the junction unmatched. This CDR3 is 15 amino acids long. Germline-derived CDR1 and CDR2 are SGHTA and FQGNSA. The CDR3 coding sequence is TGTGCCAGCAGCGCCGTCCAGCGGGGCACCTACGAGCAGTACTTC. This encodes CASSAVQRGTYEQYF.